This TCR beta chain was sequenced for a study of T-cell reconstitution after alpha-beta-depleted transplantation in children. Unique molecular identifiers were used in preparing the TCRbeta library. One entry per CDR3 protein, called by TCRdb with MiXCR from the PCR reads. This sample has roughly 200,000 distinct CDR3 sequences, with roughly 8.3% found just once. Study-level findings and limits: After transplant, at about two months, alpha-beta T cells were reportedly derived from several hundred expanded graft clones.

There are a few counts of this clonotype. Its antigen is as yet unknown. Germline CDR1 SGHNT, CDR2 YENEEA. The CDR3 runs to 17 residues. With 0 bases clipped from V and 4 bases from J, the junction kept 9 bases outside the gene matches. This receptor was taken from a male patient aged 2 to 9 who had a stem cell transplant for acute myeloid leukemia, so the T cells may come from the graft donor. This specimen consisted of PBMCs, mostly from graft donor cells, obtained 360 days after TCRalphabeta/CD19-depleted stem cell transplant. J is TRBJ2-4 and V is TRBV11-3, with 7 bases identical to TRBD2. Here the CDR3 reads CASSLDRLGLGKNIQYF. CDR3 nucleotides: TGTGCCAGCAGCTTAGATCGGTTAGGACTAGGGAAAAACATTCAGTACTTC.